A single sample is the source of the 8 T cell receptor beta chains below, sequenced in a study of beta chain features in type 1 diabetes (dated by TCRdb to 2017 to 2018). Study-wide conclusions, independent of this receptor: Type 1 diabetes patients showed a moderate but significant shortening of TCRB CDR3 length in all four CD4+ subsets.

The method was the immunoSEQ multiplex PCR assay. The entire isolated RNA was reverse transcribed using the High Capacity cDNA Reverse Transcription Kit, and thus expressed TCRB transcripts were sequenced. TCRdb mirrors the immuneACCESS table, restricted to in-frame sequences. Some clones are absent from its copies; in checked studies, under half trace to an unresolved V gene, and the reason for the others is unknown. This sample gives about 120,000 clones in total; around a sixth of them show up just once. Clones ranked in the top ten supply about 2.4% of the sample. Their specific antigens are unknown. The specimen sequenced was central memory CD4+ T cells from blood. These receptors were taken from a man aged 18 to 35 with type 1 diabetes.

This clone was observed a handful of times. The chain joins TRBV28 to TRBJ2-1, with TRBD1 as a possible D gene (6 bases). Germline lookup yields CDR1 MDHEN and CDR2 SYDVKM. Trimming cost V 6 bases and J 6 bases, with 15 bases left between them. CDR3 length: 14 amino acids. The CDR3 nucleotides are TGTGCCAGCAGCCCTGGAAGGGGGATCAATGAGCAGTTCTTC. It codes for CASSPGRGINEQFF.

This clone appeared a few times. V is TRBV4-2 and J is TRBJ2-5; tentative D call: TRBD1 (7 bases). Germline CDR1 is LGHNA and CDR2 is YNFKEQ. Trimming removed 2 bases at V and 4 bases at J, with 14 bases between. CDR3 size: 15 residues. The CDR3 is CASSQPGTAGETQYF. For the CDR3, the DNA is TGTGCCAGCAGCCAACCCGGGACAGCGGGAGAGACCCAGTACTTC.

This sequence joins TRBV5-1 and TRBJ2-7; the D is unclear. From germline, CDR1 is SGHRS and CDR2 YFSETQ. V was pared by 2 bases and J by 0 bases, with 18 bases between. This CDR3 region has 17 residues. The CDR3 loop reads CASSLGAPQAHSYEQYF. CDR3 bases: TGCGCCAGCAGCTTAGGCGCTCCCCAGGCTCACTCCTACGAGCAGTACTTC.

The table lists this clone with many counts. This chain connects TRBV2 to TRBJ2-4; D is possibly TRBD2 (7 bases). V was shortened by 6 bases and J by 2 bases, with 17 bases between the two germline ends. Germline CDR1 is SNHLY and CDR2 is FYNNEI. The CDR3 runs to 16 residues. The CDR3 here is CASRGGGVISKNIQYF. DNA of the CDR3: TGTGCCAGCAGAGGAGGGGGGGTGATTTCCAAAAACATTCAGTACTTC.

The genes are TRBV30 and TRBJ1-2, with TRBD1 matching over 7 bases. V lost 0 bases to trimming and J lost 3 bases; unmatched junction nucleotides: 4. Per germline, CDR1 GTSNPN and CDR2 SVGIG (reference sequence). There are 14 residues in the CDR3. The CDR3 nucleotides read TGTGCCTGGAGTGTATGGGACAGCGACTATGGCTACACCTTC. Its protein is CAWSVWDSDYGYTF.

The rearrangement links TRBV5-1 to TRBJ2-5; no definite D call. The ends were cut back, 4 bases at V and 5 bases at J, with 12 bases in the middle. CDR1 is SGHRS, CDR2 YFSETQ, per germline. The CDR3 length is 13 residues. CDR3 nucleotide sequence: TGCGCCAGCAGCCTCACCCAAGTGGAGACCCAGTACTTC. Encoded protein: CASSLTQVETQYF.

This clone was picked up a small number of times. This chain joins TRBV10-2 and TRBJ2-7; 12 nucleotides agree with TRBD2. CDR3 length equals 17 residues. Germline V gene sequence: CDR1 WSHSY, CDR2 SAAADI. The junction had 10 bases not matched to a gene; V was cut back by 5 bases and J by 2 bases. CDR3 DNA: TGCGCCAGCAGTTCCGGGACTAGCGGGCCAAACACCTACGAGCAGTACTTC. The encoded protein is CASSSGTSGPNTYEQYF.

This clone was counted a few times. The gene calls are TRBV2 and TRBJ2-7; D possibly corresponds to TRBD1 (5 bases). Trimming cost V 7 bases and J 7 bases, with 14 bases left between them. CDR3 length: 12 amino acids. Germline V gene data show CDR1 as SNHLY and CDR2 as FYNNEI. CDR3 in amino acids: CASTSERGEQYF. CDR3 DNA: TGTGCCAGCACGTCCGAAAGGGGTGAGCAGTACTTC.